Detailed here is one T cell receptor (beta chain). Original processing notes: Amplification with reference gene primers provided the estimates of nucleated cell counts. TCRdb's copy holds only in-frame clones and misses some; the assay was immunoSEQ multiplex PCR. V, J and clone size were drawn from that table, and D and trimming were deduced from the DNA. The sample includes 70,000 to 95,000 clones, under 90% seen only once; the top ten take approximately 14%. These data belong to a study of blood T cell repertoires in COVID-19. Study-level background: Both acute and convalescent COVID-19 samples were obtained from the United States, Italy and Spain. PBMCs, B-cell-depleted T cells, or T cells provided the cDNA or gDNA that made up the material.

Unmatched junction bases numbered 3, after V lost 3 bases and J lost 7 bases. The CDR3 loop spans 13 amino acids. CDR1 SGHDN and CDR2 FVKESK come from the germline V gene. The sample taken for sequencing was peripheral blood. The chain uses TRBV14 and TRBJ2-1; 7 nucleotides align to TRBD2. The TCR originated in a human donor in a cohort sampled during active COVID-19. The CDR3 region has the DNA TGTGCCAGCAGCCACTTGCGGGGGAATGAGCAGTTCTTC. Amino acid sequence: CASSHLRGNEQFF.